This T cell receptor (beta chain) was captured in a study of response to subunit inactivated influenza vaccine (dated by TCRdb to about 2018). Study-wide context: The study used deep quantitative T cell receptor repertoire profiling to track responses to a trivalent subunit inactivated influenza vaccine.

With respect to this clonotype: Its antigen is currently not known. No clone much larger than this one lies a single base away; base qualities are absent.

General study outcomes and caveats: According to the authors, only a limited number of new T cells may be recruited by each seasonal influenza vaccination.

Preparation of the library involved RT-PCR. Sequencing instrument: Illumina HiSeq 2500. TCRdb applied fastp at Q25 and MiXCR to the public reads, then kept only in-frame beta chains. Entries are consolidated by CDR3 protein sequence, retaining the most common genes and DNA. The sample table holds over 400,000 distinct CDR3 sequences, of which over 10% were seen once. 13% of the sample is in the top ten clones. The CDR3, from cysteine to phenylalanine, totals 15 residues. The only DNA kept is the CDR3, 45 bases in frame from the first base. Ends trimmed: V by 2 bases, J by 6 bases; bases unmatched to a gene: 7. The germline V gene specifies SGDLS as CDR1 and YYNGEE as CDR2. The sample's time point label, in plain terms: 45 to 50 days after influenza vaccine administration.

The receptor comes from a man in his fifties who received an inactivated influenza vaccine. Donor details come from another sample of the same person, matched by shared clones. This chain is built from TRBV9 and TRBJ2-2, and TRBD1 aligns with 7 junction nucleotides. Sequencing used PBMCs from blood, obtained more than 35 days after vaccination. The bases read TGTGCCAGCAGCGTTACGGGACAGCTAGCCGGGGAGCTGTTTTTT. This gives the protein CASSVTGQLAGELFF. Outside the CDR3, residues come from the reference TRBV9 and TRBJ2-2 proteins, so the full variable domain is: DSGVTQTPKHLITATGQRVTLRCSPRSGDLSVYWYQQSLDQGLQFLIQYYNGEERAKGNILERFSAQQFPDLHSELNLSSLELGDSALYFCASSVTGQLAGELFFGEGSRLTVL.